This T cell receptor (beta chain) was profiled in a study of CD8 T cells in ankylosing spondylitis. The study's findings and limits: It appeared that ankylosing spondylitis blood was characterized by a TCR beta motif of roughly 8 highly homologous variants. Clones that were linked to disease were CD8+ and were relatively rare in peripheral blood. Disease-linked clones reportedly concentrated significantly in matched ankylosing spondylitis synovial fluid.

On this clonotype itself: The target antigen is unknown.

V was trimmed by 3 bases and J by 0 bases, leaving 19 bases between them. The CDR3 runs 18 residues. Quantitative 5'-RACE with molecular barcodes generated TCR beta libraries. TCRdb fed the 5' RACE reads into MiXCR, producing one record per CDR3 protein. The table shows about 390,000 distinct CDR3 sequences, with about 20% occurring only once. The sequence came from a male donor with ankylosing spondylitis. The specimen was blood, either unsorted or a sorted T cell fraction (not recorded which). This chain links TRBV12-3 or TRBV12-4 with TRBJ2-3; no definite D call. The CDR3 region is CASSFAGLEIPSTDTQYF. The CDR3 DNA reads TGTGCCAGCAGTTTTGCCGGGCTGGAGATTCCTAGCACAGATACGCAGTATTTT.